One sample yielded the 14 T cell receptor beta chains listed below, sequenced in a study of response to subunit inactivated influenza vaccine. TCRdb reprocessed the RT-PCR reads via MiXCR and lists one record per CDR3 protein. This sample carries under 800,000 distinct CDR3 sequences, roughly 14% of them seen once, and the ten largest clones take around 6.5%. The sample consisted of PBMCs from blood, taken approximately 15 days before vaccination. These receptors were obtained from a man aged 50-59 years who received an inactivated influenza vaccine.

This clonotype was counted at least ten times. J is TRBJ1-5 and V is TRBV4-2; 10 positions match TRBD1. This CDR3 comprises 15 residues. Germline V gene sequence: CDR1 LGHNA, CDR2 YNFKEQ. V lost 1 base, J lost 5 bases, and 2 bases stayed unmatched. The CDR3: CASSQGQGADQPQHF. The DNA for the CDR3 is TGTGCCAGCAGCCAAGGACAGGGGGCTGATCAGCCCCAGCATTTT.

The chain is built from TRBV6-5 and TRBJ2-7; 8 bases are shared with TRBD1. V dropped 5 bases and J dropped 7; count of bases not matched to a gene: 10. The CDR3 has 14 residues. Germline CDR1 and CDR2: MNHEY and SVGAGI. CDR3 DNA: TGTGCCAGCAGTATACGGACAGGGTCTTGGGAGCAGTACTTC. It encodes CASSIRTGSWEQYF.

This clonotype was counted only a few times. The chain combines TRBV20-1 with TRBJ1-1, with D unresolved. V lost 3 bases, J lost 5 bases, and 7 bases lay in between. The CDR3 is made up of 11 amino acids. CDR1 and CDR2 (germline): DFQATT, SNEGSKA (reference sequence). CDR3 sequence reads: CSARLGTEAFF. The CDR3 region has the DNA TGCAGTGCTAGGTTGGGGACTGAAGCTTTCTTT.

The V gene is TRBV20-1, the J gene TRBJ2-5; TRBD1 agrees at 7 bases. The CDR3 has 15 amino acids. The ends lost 1 base at V and 2 bases at J; junction bases unmatched: 7. Germline assignment: CDR1 DFQATT and CDR2 SNEGSKA (reference sequence). In nucleotides, the CDR3 is TGCAGTGCTAGAGCCGCGACAGGGCCTCAAGAGACCCAGTACTTC. This sequence encodes CSARAATGPQETQYF.

V usage is TRBV7-9 and J usage is TRBJ1-3; D uncertain. Trimming took off 5 bases at V and 0 bases at J, with 11 bases between the two ends. This CDR3 contains 15 residues. Germline CDR1 and CDR2: SEHNR and FQNEAQ (reference sequence). The CDR3 region is CASSARGSSGNTIYF. The CDR3 coding sequence is TGTGCCAGCAGCGCCCGTGGGAGCTCTGGAAACACCATATATTTT.

This clonotype was counted between two and nine times. The J gene is TRBJ1-1, the V gene TRBV3-1, with D unclear. Between the trimmed V and J ends, which lost 1 base and 4 bases, there was a span of 13 bases. The CDR3 has 15 residues. CDR1 LGHDT and CDR2 YNNKEL come from the germline V gene (reference sequence). This chain's CDR3 is CASSQARAAATEAFF. CDR3 sequence (DNA): TGTGCCAGCAGCCAAGCGCGGGCCGCAGCCACTGAAGCTTTCTTT.

This chain joins TRBV7-9 and TRBJ2-7; no firm D call. The CDR3 has 13 residues. Germline V gene data show CDR1 as SEHNR and CDR2 as FQNEAQ (reference sequence). V was clipped by 4 bases and J by 7 bases, with 14 bases between them. The CDR3 loop is CASSSLQSTEQYF. CDR3 nucleotide sequence: TGTGCCAGCAGCTCGCTACAATCGACAGAGCAGTACTTC.

This clonotype was recorded at least ten times. The V and J genes are TRBV10-3 and TRBJ1-2; D uncertain. CDR3 length equals 13 residues. V lost 0 bases to trimming and J lost 8 bases, with 10 bases between them. CDR1 ENHRY and CDR2 SYGVKD come from the germline V gene. CDR3 amino acids: CAISESSRYGYTF. Here the CDR3 DNA reads TGTGCCATCAGTGAGTCCAGTCGGTACGGCTACACCTTC.

Only a few counts were recorded for this clonotype. V and J are TRBV9 and TRBJ2-4; 8 bases line up with TRBD1. From germline, CDR1 is SGDLS and CDR2 YYNGEE. CDR3 length equals 22 residues. The J segment lost 0 bases and the V segment lost 3 bases, leaving 23 bases of the junction unmatched. Here the CDR3 reads CASSAHLSGQGRVDRAKNIQYF. In DNA, the CDR3 is TGTGCCAGCAGCGCCCACCTCTCCGGACAGGGAAGGGTCGATCGAGCCAAAAACATTCAGTACTTC.

Note on this clonotype: Relative to the germline gene, one junction end is altered; a read error may explain this. The genes are TRBV28 and TRBJ2-1; D remains ambiguous. Per the germline V gene, CDR1 is MDHEN and CDR2 is SYDVKM. The CDR3 spans 12 residues. The CDR3 nucleotides read TGTGCCAGCAAAATTACCGGAGCCCCCACGGTCTTC. Translation gives CASKITGAPTVF.

This clonotype was counted only a few times. J is TRBJ2-1 and V is TRBV20-1; 8 bases align to TRBD2. Trimming removed 0 bases from V and 0 bases from J; junction bases left unmatched: 7. The CDR3 runs 17 residues. Germline CDR1 DFQATT, CDR2 SNEGSKA (reference sequence). CDR3 in amino acids: CSARDSGSGGSYNEQFF. The CDR3, as DNA: TGCAGTGCTAGAGATTCTGGAAGCGGGGGCTCCTACAATGAGCAGTTCTTC.

This sequence joins TRBV6-4 and TRBJ1-1, with 12 nucleotides matching TRBD1. V shed 6 bases and J 6 bases; nucleotides not matched to a gene: 5. CDR1 is MRHNA, CDR2 SNTAGT, per germline. The CDR3 has 14 residues. CDR3 sequence reads: CASRGQGAGSEAFF. CDR3 bases: TGTGCCAGCAGGGGACAGGGGGCGGGTTCTGAAGCTTTCTTT.

This rearrangement joins TRBV7-2 to TRBJ2-5; D assignment may be TRBD1 or TRBD2 (6 bases each). Trimming took off 5 bases at V and 4 bases at J, with 17 bases between the two ends. Germline lookup yields CDR1 SGHTA and CDR2 FQGNSA. The CDR3 loop spans 15 amino acids. The CDR3, as DNA: TGTGCCAGCAGCCCCGGAGGGGGGCCTTCAGAGACCCAGTACTTC. Translating it yields CASSPGGGPSETQYF. Together with reference TRBV7-2 and TRBJ2-5, the CDR3 gives the full variable domain: GAGVSQSPSNKVTEKGKDVELRCDPISGHTALYWYRQSLGQGLEFLIYFQGNSAPDKSGLPSDRFSAERTGGSVSTLTIQRTQQEDSAVYLCASSPGGGPSETQYFGPGTRLLVL.

This clonotype was detected only a few times. The V call is TRBV29-1, the J call TRBJ2-2; D is perhaps TRBD1 (6 bases). V dropped 4 bases and J dropped 0 bases, with 9 bases sitting between them. Looked up from germline, CDR1 is SQVTM and CDR2 is ANQGSEA. The CDR3 totals 14 residues. The CDR3 DNA follows: TGCAGCGTTGGAGCAGGGGCGAACACCGGGGAGCTGTTTTTT. Protein product: CSVGAGANTGELFF.